This TCR beta chain was sequenced in a study of blood T cell repertoires in COVID-19. The CDR3 spans 15 residues. Per germline, CDR1 SGHRS and CDR2 YFSETQ. J was trimmed by 3 bases and V by 5 bases; bases with no gene match: 6. Libraries were prepared by immunoSEQ multiplex PCR; TCRdb keeps only in-frame clonotypes and omits some of them. The table lists more than 95,000 clones, approximately 90% of them singletons, with more than 0.9% in the top ten. Material: peripheral blood. The TCR was taken from a woman older than 75 with acute or convalescent COVID-19. V gene TRBV5-1 combines with J gene TRBJ2-2; 8 bases map to TRBD1. Written as DNA, the CDR3 is TGCGCCAGCAGATCGGACAGGGAGCACACCGGGGAGCTGTTTTTT. Translating gives CASRSDREHTGELFF. Full variable domain (remainder filled in from reference TRBV5-1 and TRBJ2-2): KAGVTQTPRYLIKTRGQQVTLSCSPISGHRSVSWYQQTPGQGLQFLFEYFSETQRNKGNFPGRFSGRQFSNSRSEMNVSTLELGDSALYLCASRSDREHTGELFFGEGSRLTVL.